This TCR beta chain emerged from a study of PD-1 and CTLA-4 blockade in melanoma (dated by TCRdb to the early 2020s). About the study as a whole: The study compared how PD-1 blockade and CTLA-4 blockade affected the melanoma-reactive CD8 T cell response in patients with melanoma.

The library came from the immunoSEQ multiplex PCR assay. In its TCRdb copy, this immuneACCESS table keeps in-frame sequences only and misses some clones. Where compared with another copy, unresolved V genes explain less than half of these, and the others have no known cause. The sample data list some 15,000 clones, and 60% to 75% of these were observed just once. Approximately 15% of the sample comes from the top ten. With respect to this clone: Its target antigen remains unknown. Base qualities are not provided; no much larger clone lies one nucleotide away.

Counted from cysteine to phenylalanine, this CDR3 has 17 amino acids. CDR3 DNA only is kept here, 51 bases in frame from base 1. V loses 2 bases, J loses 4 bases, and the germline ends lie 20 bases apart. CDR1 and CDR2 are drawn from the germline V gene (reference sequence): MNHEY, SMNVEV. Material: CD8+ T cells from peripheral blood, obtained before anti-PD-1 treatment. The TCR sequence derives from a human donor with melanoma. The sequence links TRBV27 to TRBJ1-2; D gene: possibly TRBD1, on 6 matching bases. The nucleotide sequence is TGTGCCAGCAGTTTAGTTAACGGGGGGCGATTTGTCTATGGCTACACCTTC. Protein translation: CASSLVNGGRFVYGYTF.